Here is one T cell receptor (beta chain) with its context. The data were taken from a study of CD8 T cells in Susac syndrome. Reverse transcription of roughly 0.45 to 1 ug RNA was carried out with random hexamers. Amplification of TCR beta CDR3 across 54 Vbeta and 13 Jbeta was performed with immunoSEQ multiplex PCR. MiXCR, run by TCRdb on the immunoSEQ multiplex PCR reads, gives a single entry per CDR3 protein. This sample yields about 22,000 distinct CDR3 sequences, of which 85% to 95% are seen a single time; roughly 0.25% belongs to the top ten. The V segment lost 7 bases and the J segment 1 base; nucleotides outside the gene matches: 4. The CDR3 is 13 residues long. Per the germline V gene, CDR1 is SQVTM and CDR2 is ANQGSEA.

Specimen: CD8+ T cells from PBMCs. The receptor was derived from a human donor in good health. The chain joins TRBV29-1 to TRBJ2-3; 8 bases fit TRBD1. CDR3 DNA sequence: TGCAGCGCACCGGGACAGGGCACAGATACGCAGTATTTT. It is translated as CSAPGQGTDTQYF.